This T cell receptor (beta chain) was sequenced during a study of graft-versus-host responses after intestinal transplantation. About the research overall: All recipients were given anti-thymocyte globulin induction, and tacrolimus and steroids were then administered for around three years.

The method was immunoSEQ multiplex PCR; TCRdb's version includes in-frame clones alone and lacks a portion of them. The data hold some 120,000 clones, with approximately 92% observed a single time. From germline, CDR1 is WSHSY and CDR2 SAAADI. Trimming at V came to 4 bases and at J to 4 bases, leaving 8 bases not matched to a gene. The CDR3 has 15 residues. Study-level results: Some GvH clones appeared in ileal mucosa or blood before recipient bone marrow. Early post-transplant declines in HvG were associated with peak levels of circulating GvH clones. Graft-donor T cell macrochimerism in patients accompanied high graft-versus-host to host-versus-graft clonal ratios in allografts.

Points on this clone: Its antigen is unidentified.

Sequenced material: unstimulated CD4+ T cells sorted from spleen or lymph node cells, taken before intestinal transplant. The J gene is TRBJ2-7, the V gene TRBV10-2, with 9 bases aligning to TRBD1. This receptor was taken from a human donor who received an intestinal transplant. The CDR3 loop is CASSVGGQGLYEQYF. Written as DNA, the CDR3 is TGCGCCAGCAGTGTAGGGGGACAGGGCCTTTACGAGCAGTACTTC.